This entry lists 28 T cell receptor beta chains sequenced from one sample in a study of identical twins. TCRdb re-derived calls from the 5' RACE reads in MiXCR, one entry per CDR3 protein. The sample contains 240,000 or so distinct CDR3 sequences, roughly 7% of which appear only once. These data were also reused for a study on yellow fever vaccine responses in identical twins.

Sequencing used memory (CD45RO+) T cells sorted from blood. Every receptor here comes from a woman aged 18 to 35 in good health.

In this sample, this clonotype turned up many times. The chain is built from TRBV6-1 and TRBJ2-5; 8 nucleotides agree with TRBD1. The CDR3 is 14 amino acids. In germline, CDR1 is MNHNS, CDR2 SASEGT. V was pared by 5 bases and J by 3 bases, with 5 bases of the junction left unmatched. The CDR3 here is CASSPGQGKETQYF. The CDR3 DNA reads as TGTGCCAGCAGTCCTGGACAGGGAAAAGAGACCCAGTACTTC.

This chain connects TRBV5-1 to TRBJ2-3; D is possibly TRBD1 or TRBD2 (5 bases each). In germline, CDR1 is SGHRS, CDR2 YFSETQ. This CDR3 comprises 15 residues. V dropped 4 bases and J dropped 0 bases, with 12 bases sitting between them. The CDR3 bases are TGCGCCAGCAGCAGGGACCGAACTAGCACAGATACGCAGTATTTT. This sequence encodes CASSRDRTSTDTQYF.

This sequence joins TRBV5-5 and TRBJ2-2, with D perhaps assigned TRBD1 or TRBD2 (5 bases each). This CDR3 contains 17 residues. CDR1 is SGHKS and CDR2 is YYEKEE in the germline V gene (reference sequence). The V and J ends lost 2 bases and 7 bases respectively, with 21 bases between them. The chain's CDR3 is CASSFRATTGAGGELFF. CDR3 bases: TGTGCCAGCAGCTTTCGAGCCACGACCGGGGCCGGCGGGGAGCTGTTTTTT.

There are many counts of this clonotype. This rearrangement joins TRBV12-3 or TRBV12-4 to TRBJ1-5; D unresolved. Trimming left V 6 bases short and J 6 bases short, with 12 bases between. This CDR3 comprises 13 residues. The CDR3 spells CASSPLRVQPQHF. The DNA of the CDR3 is TGTGCCAGCAGCCCCCTAAGGGTTCAGCCCCAGCATTTT.

V usage is TRBV5-1 and J usage is TRBJ2-7, with 12 bases identical to TRBD1. V was clipped by 3 bases and J by 6 bases; unmatched bases: 4. CDR1 SGHRS and CDR2 YFSETQ come from the germline V gene. The CDR3 runs 14 residues. CDR3 residues: CASSWGQGAFEQYF. CDR3 in DNA: TGCGCCAGCAGCTGGGGACAGGGGGCTTTCGAGCAGTACTTC.

This clonotype was recorded a few times. The V gene is TRBV9, the J gene TRBJ2-1; 11 bases fit TRBD2. The CDR3 has 18 residues. The junction had 8 bases not matched to a gene; V was cut back by 3 bases and J by 0 bases. Germline values: CDR1 SGDLS, CDR2 YYNGEE. The CDR3 bases are TGTGCCAGCAGCGCAGTAGCGGGAGGGGTTAGCTCCTACAATGAGCAGTTCTTC. Its protein product is CASSAVAGGVSSYNEQFF.

The sample holds many counts of this clonotype. The CDR3, as DNA: TGTGCCAGCAGCCGTAGGGCCTTGAACACTGAAGCTTTCTTT. Its translation: CASSRRALNTEAFF. The chain uses TRBV12-3 or TRBV12-4 and TRBJ1-1; D unclear. V dropped 6 bases and J dropped 0 bases, with 11 bases sitting between them. The length of the CDR3 is 14 residues.

This clonotype was observed a handful of times. This chain joins TRBV6-1 and TRBJ1-5; D gene uncertain. CDR3 length: 14 amino acids. With 7 bases removed from V and 4 bases from J, the gap between germline ends came to 14 bases. Per germline, CDR1 MNHNS and CDR2 SASEGT. The CDR3 DNA follows: TGTGCCAGCAACCCAACACAACCAAATCAGCCCCAGCATTTT. Protein sequence: CASNPTQPNQPQHF.

The chain is built from TRBV7-3 and TRBJ2-5, with D unclear. The CDR3 spans 14 residues. The ends were cut back, 1 base at V and 2 bases at J, with 8 bases in the middle. Germline V CDR1 and CDR2: SGHTA, FQGTGA. The CDR3 is CASSLSRNQETQYF. The CDR3 nucleotides are TGTGCCAGCAGCTTAAGTCGGAATCAAGAGACCCAGTACTTC.

This clonotype was counted many times. This CDR3 reads CATSDTRTGPDTQYF. The DNA for the CDR3 is TGTGCCACCAGTGACACGCGGACAGGGCCAGATACGCAGTATTTT. The V and J genes are TRBV24-1 and TRBJ2-3, with 8 bases fitting TRBD1. The CDR3 contains 15 residues. CDR1 is KGHDR, CDR2 SFDVKD, per germline. V lost 4 bases and J lost 4; bases outside the gene matches: 6.

This clonotype has at least ten counts. This rearrangement joins TRBV24-1 to TRBJ2-1; TRBD1 matches 7 bases. The length of the CDR3 is 14 residues. CDR1 and CDR2 from the germline V gene are KGHDR and SFDVKD. The V and J ends lost 2 bases and 6 bases, in that order; junction bases with no gene match: 3. In DNA, the CDR3 is TGTGCCACCAGTGATTGGGCAGGGGGCAATGAGCAGTTCTTC. It yields the protein CATSDWAGGNEQFF.

The chain has TRBV2 and TRBJ2-5; D is unclear. This CDR3 has 13 residues. CDR1 is SNHLY, CDR2 FYNNEI, per germline. V gave up 2 bases and J gave up 9 bases, with 13 bases separating them. CDR3 sequence (DNA): TGTGCCAGCAGTGAACTGGGCATGGGATCCCAGTACTTC. Its protein is CASSELGMGSQYF.

The chain employs TRBV18 and TRBJ2-7; D may be TRBD1 or TRBD2 (5 bases each). The CDR3 length is 16 residues. CDR1 is KGHSH and CDR2 is LQKENI in the germline V gene. Deletions cut 3 bases from V and 2 bases from J, with 17 bases between. CDR3 bases: TGTGCCAGCTCACCGGGGGTACATGTTTCCCCCTACGAGCAGTACGTC. Residues: CASSPGVHVSPYEQYV.

This clonotype was detected a few times. J is TRBJ2-3 and V is TRBV6-5, with 9 bases that match TRBD1. CDR1 is MNHEY, CDR2 SVGAGI, per germline. The J segment lost 6 bases and the V segment lost 2 bases, leaving 15 bases of the junction unmatched. The length of the CDR3 is 18 residues. In DNA form, the CDR3 reads TGTGCCAGCAGTTACGGGACAGGGCTCGGACTAGGGAGGGATACGCAGTATTTT. Translation: CASSYGTGLGLGRDTQYF.

The gene calls are TRBV12-3 or TRBV12-4 and TRBJ2-1; possible D gene TRBD1, 5 bases. Deletions cut 1 base from V and 6 bases from J, with 28 bases between. CDR3 length: 20 residues. CDR3 loop: CASSLVYSAGKSYGSNEQFF. The CDR3 coding sequence is TGTGCCAGCAGTTTAGTGTACTCGGCAGGGAAGAGCTATGGGTCCAATGAGCAGTTCTTC.

This clonotype occurred many times. This CDR3 reads CASSQDTNYGYTF. CDR3 bases: TGCGCCAGCAGTCAGGACACTAACTATGGCTACACCTTC. V usage is TRBV5-1 and J usage is TRBJ1-2; D is perhaps TRBD1 (5 bases). V lost 5 bases and J lost 0, with 8 bases in between. CDR1 SGHRS and CDR2 YFSETQ come from the germline V gene. The CDR3 has 13 residues.

The chain carries TRBV12-3 or TRBV12-4 and TRBJ2-2; 9 bases fit TRBD1. Unmatched junction bases numbered 3, after V lost 4 bases and J lost 6 bases. The CDR3 consists of 14 residues. CDR3 amino acids: CASSSRQGAGELFF. The DNA for the CDR3 is TGTGCCAGCAGTTCGAGACAGGGGGCCGGGGAGCTGTTTTTT.

This clonotype was seen at least ten times. The gene calls are TRBV5-1 and TRBJ2-4; D unclear. The CDR3 contains 14 residues. Per germline, CDR1 SGHRS and CDR2 YFSETQ. The V end was cut by 1 base, the J end by 8 bases, with 13 bases between. This CDR3 reads CASSLRFQIDIQYF. DNA for the CDR3: TGCGCCAGCAGCTTGCGATTTCAGATCGACATTCAGTACTTC.

This chain connects TRBV9 to TRBJ2-1, with 8 bases matching TRBD2. The CDR3 spans 19 residues. V lost 0 bases and J lost 1; bases outside the gene matches: 12. Germline CDR1 and CDR2: SGDLS and YYNGEE. Here the CDR3 DNA reads TGTGCCAGCAGCGTAGGGTTAGCGGGAACAGTTGGGTCCTACAATGAGCAGTTCTTC. It yields the protein CASSVGLAGTVGSYNEQFF. Based on the CDR3 plus reference TRBV9 and TRBJ2-1, the full variable domain is DSGVTQTPKHLITATGQRVTLRCSPRSGDLSVYWYQQSLDQGLQFLIQYYNGEERAKGNILERFSAQQFPDLHSELNLSSLELGDSALYFCASSVGLAGTVGSYNEQFFGPGTRLTVL.

This clonotype has a count of ten or more. The genes are TRBV20-1 and TRBJ2-1, with D tentatively TRBD1 (5 bases). CDR1 is DFQATT, CDR2 SNEGSKA, per germline (reference sequence). The CDR3 spans 14 residues. The V end lost 6 bases, the J end lost 6 bases, and 18 bases lay between the germline ends. CDR3 residues: CSARPVQDVNEQFF. As DNA, the CDR3 is TGCAGTGCCCGCCCGGTACAGGATGTCAATGAGCAGTTCTTC.

The V call is TRBV20-1, the J call TRBJ2-1; D may be TRBD1 or TRBD2 (6 bases each). Trimming cost V 1 base and J 8 bases, with 15 bases left between them. The CDR3 is 14 amino acids. Germline assignment: CDR1 DFQATT and CDR2 SNEGSKA (reference sequence). CDR3 sequence: CSARVRGVLDEQFF. CDR3 bases: TGCAGTGCTAGAGTGAGGGGGGTGTTGGATGAGCAGTTCTTC.

This clonotype was observed a few times. The V and J genes are TRBV7-2 and TRBJ2-3; TRBD2 matches at 14 bases. With V trimmed by 5 bases and J by 1 base, 5 bases remained unmatched. This CDR3 is 17 amino acids long. Germline-derived CDR1 and CDR2 are SGHTA and FQGNSA. CDR3 in amino acids: CASSRRLAGGGTDTQYF. In DNA form, the CDR3 reads TGTGCCAGCAGCCGAAGACTAGCGGGGGGGGGCACAGATACGCAGTATTTT.

This clonotype was seen ten or more times. V and J are TRBV14 and TRBJ2-1, with 10 positions matching TRBD2. Germline CDR1 reads SGHDN; CDR2 reads FVKESK. CDR3 size: 14 residues. Trimming at V came to 6 bases and at J to 6 bases, leaving 5 bases not matched to a gene. The CDR3 DNA is TGTGCCAGCAGTGCCGGGACTAGCGTCAATGAGCAGTTCTTC. Its protein is CASSAGTSVNEQFF. The entire variable domain, with the rest obtained from reference TRBV14 and TRBJ2-1, is as follows: EAGVTQFPSHSVIEKGQTVTLRCDPISGHDNLYWYRRVMGKEIKFLLHFVKESKQDESGMPNNRFLAERTGGTYSTLKVQPAELEDSGVYFCASSAGTSVNEQFFGPGTRLTVL.

In its sample, this clonotype was seen many times. The rearrangement joins TRBV28 to TRBJ2-1; 8 nucleotides align to TRBD2. J was trimmed by 2 bases and V by 0 bases; bases with no gene match: 3. Germline V lookup: CDR1 MDHEN, CDR2 SYDVKM. The CDR3 is 16 amino acids. The DNA of the CDR3 is TGTGCCAGCAGTTTATGGCTCGGGGGGGCCTACAATGAGCAGTTCTTC. This translates into CASSLWLGGAYNEQFF.

The rearrangement links TRBV20-1 to TRBJ2-3, with 12 positions matching TRBD2. Germline loops: CDR1 DFQATT, CDR2 SNEGSKA (reference sequence). V was clipped by 5 bases and J by 3 bases; unmatched bases: 12. The CDR3 extends over 17 amino acids. The CDR3 DNA follows: TGCAGTGCTCCCGAGGCTAGCGGGAGGGCCGGAACAGATACGCAGTATTTT. Translation: CSAPEASGRAGTDTQYF.

This clonotype was counted ten times or more. The chain links TRBV7-9 to TRBJ2-1; D might be TRBD1 or TRBD2, each matching 5 bases. This CDR3 spans 17 amino acids. V lost 1 base and J lost 0, with 13 bases in between. Germline V gene sequence: CDR1 SEHNR, CDR2 FQNEAQ (reference sequence). DNA for the CDR3: TGTGCCAGCAGCTTAGGTCACGGGGACGGCTCCTACAATGAGCAGTTCTTC. Protein product: CASSLGHGDGSYNEQFF.

The CDR3 DNA is TGTGCCAGCAGCTTAAGTCGGGGGTTGTCAGAGACCCAGTACTTC. It is translated as CASSLSRGLSETQYF. The genes are TRBV7-3 and TRBJ2-5, with a weak D call TRBD2 (6 bases). CDR1 and CDR2 (germline): SGHTA, FQGTGA. The CDR3 length is 15 residues. V shed 1 base and J shed 4 bases, with 13 bases lying between them.

On this clonotype itself: A clone one base away is much larger, so this may be a read error. Without the conserved terminal phenylalanine or tryptophan, this CDR3 likely stems from a read error. The rearrangement links TRBV20-1 to TRBJ2-1; 10 nucleotides line up with TRBD2. The germline gives CDR1 DFQATT, CDR2 SNEGSKA (reference sequence). This CDR3 spans 19 amino acids. V dropped 6 bases and J dropped 7; count of bases not matched to a gene: 24. The CDR3 DNA reads as TGCAGTGCAGAGAGGGCGAGCTTCAGCGGGAGGGCGGTGGGGAATGAGCAGTTCATC. Protein product: CSAERASFSGRAVGNEQFI.